The 5 T cell receptor beta chains below all came from one sample that was sequenced in a study of blood T cells in healthy people across ages. The use of a sample-barcoded 5' primer and a J-beta primer mix characterized a second PCR of roughly 7 to 11 cycles. TCRdb re-called the 5' RACE reads with MiXCR, one entry per CDR3 protein. This repertoire shows about 640,000 distinct CDR3 sequences, roughly 58% found once; its top ten account for around 37%. Sequencing input: blood. The origin of the receptors is a man in his sixties in good health.

This clonotype turned up a few times. This chain joins TRBV20-1 and TRBJ2-3; D remains unclear. Germline V CDR1 and CDR2: DFQATT, SNEGSKA (reference sequence). The V end was cut by 5 bases, the J end by 2 bases, with 8 bases between. This CDR3 has 12 amino acids. CDR3 residues: CSAERPTDTQYF. The CDR3 coding sequence is TGCAGTGCTGAGCGCCCCACAGATACGCAGTATTTT.

This clonotype was counted a single time. The chain has TRBV11-2 and TRBJ1-2; TRBD1 matches at 12 bases. The CDR3 totals 18 residues. The trim removed 0 bases at V and 6 bases at J, leaving 11 bases unmatched. CDR1 SGHAT and CDR2 FQNNGV come from the germline V gene. The CDR3 DNA follows: TGTGCCAGCAGCTTAGAGACCCAACCCGGGACAGGGGGCGATGGCTACACCTTC. This encodes CASSLETQPGTGGDGYTF. The full variable domain, in which reference TRBV11-2 and TRBJ1-2 provide the parts outside the CDR3, is EAGVAQSPRYKIIEKRQSVAFWCNPISGHATLYWYQQILGQGPKLLIQFQNNGVVDDSQLPKDRFSAERLKGVDSTLKIQPAKLEDSAVYLCASSLETQPGTGGDGYTFGSGTRLTVV.

This rearrangement joins TRBV20-1 to TRBJ2-4, with 12 bases matching TRBD1. This CDR3 has 13 amino acids. Looked up from germline, CDR1 is DFQATT and CDR2 is SNEGSKA (reference sequence). The junction had 10 bases not matched to a gene; V was cut back by 6 bases and J by 13 bases. DNA of the CDR3: TGCAGTGCCGAAAGGGACAGGGGGCATGAGCAGTACTTC. Translation gives CSAERDRGHEQYF.

The chain carries TRBV6-5 and TRBJ2-1; TRBD1 aligns across 8 bases. CDR1 is MNHEY and CDR2 is SVGAGI in the germline V gene. This CDR3 has 15 residues. Trimming at V came to 0 bases and at J to 5 bases, leaving 3 bases not matched to a gene. CDR3 bases: TGTGCCAGCAGTTACTCGCGGACAGGGAACAATGAGCAGTTCTTC. Protein: CASSYSRTGNNEQFF.

The chain recombines TRBV3-1 with TRBJ2-3; D unclear. The CDR3 extends over 15 amino acids. Germline CDR1 reads LGHDT; CDR2 reads YNNKEL (reference sequence). The V gene lost 0 bases and the J gene lost 1 base, with 8 bases spanning the gap. This CDR3 reads CASSQEVDGTDTQYF. The CDR3 region has the DNA TGTGCCAGCAGCCAAGAGGTCGATGGCACAGATACGCAGTATTTT.